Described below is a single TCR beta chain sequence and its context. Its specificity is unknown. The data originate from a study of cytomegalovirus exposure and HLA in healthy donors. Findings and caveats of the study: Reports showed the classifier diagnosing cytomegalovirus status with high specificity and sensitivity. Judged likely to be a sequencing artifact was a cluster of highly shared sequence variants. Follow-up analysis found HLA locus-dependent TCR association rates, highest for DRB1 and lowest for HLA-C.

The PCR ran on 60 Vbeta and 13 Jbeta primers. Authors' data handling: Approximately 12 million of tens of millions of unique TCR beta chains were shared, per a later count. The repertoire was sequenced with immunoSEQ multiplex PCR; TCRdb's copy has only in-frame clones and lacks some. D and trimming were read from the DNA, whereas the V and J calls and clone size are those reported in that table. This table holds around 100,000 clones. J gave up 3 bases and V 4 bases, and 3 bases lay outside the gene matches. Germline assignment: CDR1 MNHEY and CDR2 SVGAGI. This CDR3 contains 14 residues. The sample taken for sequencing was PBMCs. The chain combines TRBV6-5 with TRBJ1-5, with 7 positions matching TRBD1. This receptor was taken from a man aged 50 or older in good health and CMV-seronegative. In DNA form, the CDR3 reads TGTGCCAGCAGTTCGGGACAGCACAATCAGCCCCAGCATTTT. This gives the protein CASSSGQHNQPQHF.